What follows are 22 T cell receptor beta chains derived from one specimen sequenced in a study of shared clonotypes between healthy human individuals. Generated by immunoSEQ multiplex PCR, the TCRdb table keeps only in-frame clones and is missing some. The data contain 2.3 million or so clones, 80% to 95% of them singletons. The sample was naive CD4+ T cells from PBMCs. The subset was: CD45RA+ positively selected. Receptor source: a man in his late teens or twenties in good health. Some clones in this sample may be carry-over from other donors' samples.

This chain uses TRBV5-1 with TRBJ2-1, with D perhaps matching TRBD2 (6 bases). The CDR3 sequence is 16 residues long. Trimming took off 0 bases at V and 4 bases at J, with 14 bases between the two ends. Germline V gene lookup returns CDR1 SGHRS and CDR2 YFSETQ. CDR3 bases: TGCGCCAGCAGCTTGGAAGTTAGCGGATTATACAATGAGCAGTTCTTC. Its protein is CASSLEVSGLYNEQFF.

V usage is TRBV11-1 and J usage is TRBJ2-5; tentatively, D is TRBD1 (5 bases). This CDR3 spans 15 amino acids. The V end was cut by 3 bases, the J end by 5 bases, with 16 bases between. Germline V lookup: CDR1 SGHAT, CDR2 FQDESV (reference sequence). The CDR3 region has the DNA TGTGCCAGCAGCTTCGGGTCAGGGTTTTATGAGACCCAGTACTTC. Encoded protein: CASSFGSGFYETQYF.

In this sample, this clone turned up a few times. The chain joins TRBV6-5 to TRBJ1-2; TRBD1 aligns across 7 bases. The germline V gene has CDR1 MNHEY and CDR2 SVGAGI. The CDR3 runs 14 residues. J lost 4 bases, V lost 4 bases, and 6 bases had no gene match. The CDR3 is CASSLQGTGYGYTF. CDR3 DNA sequence: TGTGCCAGCAGTTTACAGGGGACCGGCTATGGCTACACCTTC.

The chain employs TRBV6-6 and TRBJ2-5; 11 bases line up with TRBD1. Germline CDR1 is MNHNY and CDR2 is SVGAGI (reference sequence). The CDR3 is 14 amino acids. V trimming: 0 bases; J trimming: 7 bases; junction bases outside the gene matches: 1. CDR3 sequence reads: CASSYSGQGVTQYF. CDR3 coding DNA: TGTGCCAGCAGTTACTCGGGACAGGGGGTGACCCAGTACTTC.

The rearrangement joins TRBV7-9 to TRBJ2-3, with D maybe TRBD1 (6 bases). CDR3 length: 12 amino acids. With 5 bases removed from V and 6 bases from J, the gap between germline ends came to 9 bases. Per germline, CDR1 SEHNR and CDR2 FQNEAQ (reference sequence). CDR3 amino acids: CASSLQGDTQYF. CDR3 nucleotide sequence: TGTGCCAGCAGCCTACAGGGTGATACGCAGTATTTT.

Points on this clone: The sample contains more than one DNA sequence encoding this CDR3. This sequence joins TRBV7-9 and TRBJ1-1, with 7 bases aligning to TRBD1. In germline, CDR1 is SEHNR, CDR2 FQNEAQ (reference sequence). The CDR3 is 15 amino acids. The V gene end was trimmed by 5 bases and the J gene end by 0 bases; junction bases not matched to a gene: 6. CDR3 nucleotide sequence: TGTGCCAGCAGCCCCAGACAGGGCATGAACACTGAAGCTTTCTTT. Translated, it gives CASSPRQGMNTEAFF.

The chain joins TRBV5-1 to TRBJ2-3; D possibly corresponds to TRBD1 (5 bases). V shed 2 bases and J shed 5 bases, with 12 bases lying between them. The CDR3 spans 14 residues. The germline CDR1 and CDR2 sequences are SGHRS and YFSETQ. CDR3 DNA: TGCGCCAGCAGCTTTGAACAGGCAAGAGATACGCAGTATTTT. It encodes CASSFEQARDTQYF.

The V call is TRBV13, the J call TRBJ2-1; D is possibly TRBD2 (5 bases). Germline loops: CDR1 PRHDT, CDR2 FYEKMQ (reference sequence). The CDR3 extends over 15 amino acids. V gave up 6 bases and J gave up 4 bases, with 16 bases separating them. DNA of the CDR3: TGTGCCAGCAGGCCTTTGGCGGGCAGATACAATGAGCAGTTCTTC. Protein: CASRPLAGRYNEQFF. Supplemented by reference TRBV13 and TRBJ2-1, the full variable domain reads AAGVIQSPRHLIKEKRETATLKCYPIPRHDTVYWYQQGPGQDPQFLISFYEKMQSDKGSIPDRFSAQQFSDYHSELNMSSLELGDSALYFCASRPLAGRYNEQFFGPGTRLTVL.

V and J are TRBV29-1 and TRBJ2-7, with 8 bases aligning to TRBD1. V lost 4 bases, J lost 6 bases, and 5 bases stayed unmatched. Germline-derived CDR1 and CDR2 are SQVTM and ANQGSEA. The length of the CDR3 is 12 residues. CDR3 DNA sequence: TGCAGCGTTGCACAGGGGGGCTCCGAGCAGTACTTC. As protein: CSVAQGGSEQYF.

V usage is TRBV9 and J usage is TRBJ2-1; TRBD2 matches at 7 bases. The V segment lost 0 bases and the J segment 4 bases; nucleotides outside the gene matches: 4. The CDR3 spans 15 residues. Per the germline V gene, CDR1 is SGDLS and CDR2 is YYNGEE. The CDR3 sequence is CASSVVPGRYNEQFF. The DNA of the CDR3 is TGTGCCAGCAGCGTAGTTCCCGGGAGGTACAATGAGCAGTTCTTC.

This chain joins TRBV11-2 and TRBJ2-5; the D is unclear. With 4 bases removed from V and 2 bases from J, the gap between germline ends came to 14 bases. The CDR3 is 15 amino acids. The germline gives CDR1 SGHAT, CDR2 FQNNGV. CDR3 in amino acids: CASSSLGTEQETQYF. DNA of the CDR3: TGTGCCAGCAGCTCCCTCGGAACCGAGCAAGAGACCCAGTACTTC. Based on the CDR3 plus reference TRBV11-2 and TRBJ2-5, the full variable domain is EAGVAQSPRYKIIEKRQSVAFWCNPISGHATLYWYQQILGQGPKLLIQFQNNGVVDDSQLPKDRFSAERLKGVDSTLKIQPAKLEDSAVYLCASSSLGTEQETQYFGPGTRLLVL.

This clone appeared a single time. The chain joins TRBV5-6 to TRBJ1-5; 7 bases are a match to TRBD1. Trimming removed 2 bases from V and 3 bases from J; junction bases left unmatched: 2. Germline V gene data show CDR1 as SGHDT and CDR2 as YYEEEE. CDR3 length equals 14 residues. The CDR3, as DNA: TGTGCCAGCAGCTTCGGACAGGTCAATCAGCCCCAGCATTTT. Residues: CASSFGQVNQPQHF. Full variable domain (missing parts from reference TRBV5-6 and TRBJ1-5): DAGVTQSPTHLIKTRGQQVTLRCSPKSGHDTVSWYQQALGQGPQFIFQYYEEEERQRGNFPDRFSGHQFPNYSSELNVNALLLGDSALYLCASSFGQVNQPQHFGDGTRLSIL.

The V and J genes are TRBV28 and TRBJ1-5, with D perhaps matching TRBD1 (5 bases). The ends were cut back, 6 bases at V and 2 bases at J, with 8 bases in the middle. CDR1 is MDHEN and CDR2 is SYDVKM in the germline V gene. This CDR3 has 13 amino acids. The CDR3 sequence is CASRGDGNQPQHF. As DNA, the CDR3 is TGTGCCAGCAGGGGGGACGGCAATCAGCCCCAGCATTTT.

This chain links TRBV7-8 with TRBJ2-7; tentatively, D is TRBD2 (5 bases). V lost 0 bases, J lost 6 bases, and 12 bases lay in between. This CDR3 region has 14 residues. Germline V gene data show CDR1 as SGHVS and CDR2 as FQNEAQ. The CDR3 coding sequence is TGTGCCAGCAGCTTAGCCCGAGGACTGGGCGAGCAGTACTTC. This encodes CASSLARGLGEQYF.

The gene calls are TRBV27 and TRBJ1-2; the match to TRBD1 covers 9 bases. The CDR3 totals 14 residues. From germline, CDR1 is MNHEY and CDR2 SMNVEV (reference sequence). The ends lost 2 bases at V and 4 bases at J; junction bases unmatched: 2. CDR3 in DNA: TGTGCCAGCAGTTTACACAGGGGGCTCTATGGCTACACCTTC. Translating it yields CASSLHRGLYGYTF.

This clone came up once. The genes are TRBV4-2 and TRBJ2-2; the D gene is possibly TRBD1 (5 bases). The ends were cut back, 0 bases at V and 0 bases at J, with 11 bases in the middle. Germline values: CDR1 LGHNA, CDR2 YNFKEQ. The CDR3 runs 17 residues. The CDR3 loop reads CASSQDAGHANTGELFF. CDR3 nucleotides: TGTGCCAGCAGCCAAGATGCTGGACACGCGAACACCGGGGAGCTGTTTTTT.

The chain carries TRBV28 and TRBJ2-1, with D uncertain. The CDR3 has 15 amino acids. Trimming left V 5 bases short and J 4 bases short, with 15 bases between. Germline V gene data show CDR1 as MDHEN and CDR2 as SYDVKM. For the CDR3, the DNA is TGTGCCAGCAGTCCAGGTTTCCGTCCATACAATGAGCAGTTCTTC. As protein: CASSPGFRPYNEQFF. The full variable domain, its missing parts supplied by reference TRBV28 and TRBJ2-1, is DVKVTQSSRYLVKRTGEKVFLECVQDMDHENMFWYRQDPGLGLRLIYFSYDVKMKEKGDIPEGYSVSREKKERFSLILESASTNQTSMYLCASSPGFRPYNEQFFGPGTRLTVL.

V usage is TRBV12-5 and J usage is TRBJ1-2, with D unresolved. With 4 bases removed from V and 3 bases from J, the gap between germline ends came to 12 bases. Germline V CDR1 and CDR2: LGHNT, FRNRAP. The CDR3 consists of 14 residues. CDR3 loop: CASGSPDSDYGYTF. Here the CDR3 DNA reads TGTGCTAGTGGTTCTCCGGACTCCGACTATGGCTACACCTTC.

The CDR3 loop is CASSEAGDLYTF. The CDR3 DNA reads as TGTGCCAGCAGTGAGGCAGGGGACCTCTACACCTTC. The rearrangement joins TRBV6-1 to TRBJ1-2; D might be TRBD1 (6 bases). The length of the CDR3 is 12 residues. Germline V CDR1 and CDR2: MNHNS, SASEGT. V lost 3 bases, J lost 10 bases, and 12 bases lay in between.

The V and J genes are TRBV27 and TRBJ2-1; a possible D gene is TRBD2 (5 bases). This CDR3 has 15 amino acids. With 5 bases removed from V and 0 bases from J, the gap between germline ends came to 11 bases. CDR1 is MNHEY and CDR2 is SMNVEV in the germline V gene (reference sequence). CDR3 protein: CASSPRVSSYNEQFF. The CDR3 DNA reads as TGTGCCAGCAGTCCGCGGGTGAGCTCCTACAATGAGCAGTTCTTC.

The V call is TRBV28, the J call TRBJ1-2; D is uncertain. Germline loops: CDR1 MDHEN, CDR2 SYDVKM. V was clipped by 3 bases and J by 9 bases, with 8 bases between them. The CDR3 runs 11 residues. The CDR3 loop is CASSFGQSYTF. DNA for the CDR3: TGTGCCAGCAGTTTTGGGCAGAGCTACACCTTC.

This clone was detected once. The junction shows a germline mismatch at one end, possibly a read error. Other nucleotide sequences in the sample specify the same CDR3. The chain combines TRBV7-9 with TRBJ2-1; 7 bases agree with TRBD2. Germline V gene data show CDR1 as SEHNR and CDR2 as FQNEAQ (reference sequence). This CDR3 spans 14 amino acids. This CDR3 is CASSLAGSYNEQFF. The CDR3, as DNA: TGTGCCAGCAGTTTAGCGGGCTCCTACAATGAGCAGTTCTTC.